The 27 T cell receptor beta chains presented below share a single source sample, sequenced in a study of T cells in Graves' hyperthyroidism and ophthalmopathy. Regions amplified from RNA transcripts were the TCR beta CDR3 regions. The HTBI primer set drove a first-round RT-PCR of the TCR CDR3. TCRdb called the multiplex PCR reads again in MiXCR, with one record for every CDR3 protein. Of under 200,000 distinct CDR3 sequences in the sample, 9.4% were seen once. The specimen was blood. The receptors were sampled from a woman aged 18-29 years with Graves' hyperthyroidism that later progressed to Graves' ophthalmopathy.

This clonotype has ten or more counts. The chain uses TRBV6-1 and TRBJ2-1; no firm D call. V dropped 5 bases and J dropped 6 bases, with 20 bases sitting between them. In germline, CDR1 is MNHNS, CDR2 SASEGT. The CDR3 totals 16 residues. CDR3 loop: CASSSVASSFINEQFF. For the CDR3, the DNA is TGTGCCAGCAGTTCCGTCGCCAGTTCCTTCATCAATGAGCAGTTCTTC.

As regards this clonotype: A read error is possible here, since a much larger clone lies one base away. This rearrangement joins TRBV14 to TRBJ2-1, with TRBD2 matching over 8 bases. Trimming at V came to 4 bases and at J to 2 bases, leaving 1 base not matched to a gene. The CDR3 has 14 residues. Germline loops: CDR1 SGHDN, CDR2 FVKESK. The CDR3 here is CASSPAGAYNEQFF. The CDR3 DNA reads as TGTGCCAGCAGCCCAGCGGGGGCCTACAATGAGCAGTTCTTC.

The V and J genes are TRBV30 and TRBJ1-6; 7 bases fit TRBD1. With V trimmed by 6 bases and J by 10 bases, 12 bases remained unmatched. Germline CDR1 reads GTSNPN; CDR2 reads SVGIG (reference sequence). This CDR3 has 14 amino acids. The CDR3 nucleotides read TGTGCCTGTACCCCGGACAGGCTGGAGTCACCCCTCCACTTT. It codes for CACTPDRLESPLHF.

This clonotype was counted a few times. This chain uses TRBV4-1 with TRBJ1-5; D remains ambiguous. The CDR3 sequence is 16 residues long. The V and J ends lost 2 bases and 0 bases respectively, with 11 bases between them. Germline CDR1 MGHRA, CDR2 YSYEKL. As DNA, the CDR3 is TGCGCCAGCAGCCAAATCGTTTTTTCTAGCAATCAGCCCCAGCATTTT. Its translation: CASSQIVFSSNQPQHF.

This clonotype was seen at least ten times. V is TRBV27 and J is TRBJ2-7; a weak D match, TRBD2 (6 bases). Trimming took off 4 bases at V and 5 bases at J, with 15 bases between the two ends. CDR3 length: 14 residues. In germline, CDR1 is MNHEY, CDR2 SMNVEV (reference sequence). In DNA form, the CDR3 reads TGTGCCAGCAGTTCCCGGGACTCGGGGGACGAGCAGTACTTC. It encodes CASSSRDSGDEQYF.

At least ten counts were recorded for this clonotype. The rearrangement links TRBV10-1 to TRBJ2-1; no definite D call. The germline gives CDR1 WNHNN, CDR2 SYGVQD (reference sequence). The CDR3 is 13 residues long. V was clipped by 3 bases and J by 10 bases, with 13 bases between them. CDR3 in amino acids: CASSDPSSIEQFF. In DNA form, the CDR3 reads TGCGCCAGCAGTGATCCTAGTTCCATAGAGCAGTTCTTC.

In this sample, this clonotype turned up many times. V is TRBV12-3 or TRBV12-4 and J is TRBJ2-5, with 11 bases fitting TRBD2. The junction had 10 bases not matched to a gene; V was cut back by 0 bases and J by 4 bases. The CDR3 totals 18 residues. This CDR3 is CASSLANGRLAGTETQYF. CDR3 nucleotide sequence: TGTGCCAGCAGTTTAGCGAACGGTAGACTAGCGGGGACAGAGACCCAGTACTTC.

A note on this clonotype: It may be a read error: a sequence one base away is much more abundant. The chain recombines TRBV30 with TRBJ2-2, with D possibly being TRBD1 or TRBD2 (5 bases each). The CDR3 contains 13 residues. The V gene's germline CDR1 is GTSNPN and CDR2 SVGIG (reference sequence). As DNA, the CDR3 is TGTGCCTGGATTGCCTCGGACACCGGGGAGCTGGTTTTT. It encodes CAWIASDTGELVF.

In its sample, this clonotype was seen many times. The rearrangement uses TRBV30 and TRBJ1-1; possibly TRBD1 for D (5 bases). The V gene lost 3 bases and the J gene lost 1 base, with 12 bases spanning the gap. CDR3 length: 14 amino acids. Germline values: CDR1 GTSNPN, CDR2 SVGIG (reference sequence). CDR3 in DNA: TGTGCCTGGAGGGAGGGACCAAGGAACACTGAAGCTTTCTTT. Protein product: CAWREGPRNTEAFF.

This clonotype was seen repeatedly, ten times or more. The V and J genes are TRBV6-1 and TRBJ2-5; TRBD2 matches at 8 bases. Germline loops: CDR1 MNHNS, CDR2 SASEGT. The CDR3 is 14 amino acids. Trimming took 3 bases from V and 4 from J; bases not matched to a gene: 4. The CDR3 region has the DNA TGTGCCAGCAGTGACCCGGGACTAGTAGAGACCCAGTACTTC. It encodes CASSDPGLVETQYF.

This clonotype was seen ten or more times. The V and J genes are TRBV6-1 and TRBJ2-2; TRBD1 aligns across 9 bases. CDR3 size: 15 residues. J gave up 5 bases and V 6 bases, and 7 bases lay outside the gene matches. Germline CDR1 reads MNHNS; CDR2 reads SASEGT. The CDR3 here is CASSLGQGWTGELFF. The CDR3 coding sequence is TGTGCCAGCAGCCTCGGACAGGGGTGGACCGGGGAGCTGTTTTTT.

The table lists this clonotype with many counts. The chain carries TRBV2 and TRBJ2-7; 16 nucleotides line up with TRBD2. The CDR3 runs 18 residues. The germline V gene has CDR1 SNHLY and CDR2 FYNNEI. The J segment lost 7 bases and the V segment lost 6 bases, leaving 15 bases of the junction unmatched. The CDR3 loop is CASSRTGLAGGHLREQYF. The CDR3 coding sequence is TGTGCCAGCAGCCGTACGGGACTAGCGGGAGGGCATCTGAGGGAGCAGTACTTC.

This clonotype was seen a few times. The chain joins TRBV19 to TRBJ2-3; TRBD1 matches at 7 bases. Germline-derived CDR1 and CDR2 are LNHDA and SQIVND (reference sequence). The CDR3 sequence is 15 residues long. The V gene end was trimmed by 4 bases and the J gene end by 0 bases; junction bases not matched to a gene: 4. In DNA, the CDR3 is TGTGCCAGTAGTAGAGGGGGCGCGAGCACAGATACGCAGTATTTT. It translates to CASSRGGASTDTQYF. Drawing the rest from reference TRBV19 and TRBJ2-3, the complete variable domain is DGGITQSPKYLFRKEGQNVTLSCEQNLNHDAMYWYRQDPGQGLRLIYYSQIVNDFQKGDIAEGYSVSREKKESFPLTVTSAQKNPTAFYLCASSRGGASTDTQYFGPGTRLTVL.

This clonotype was counted a few times. This chain joins TRBV9 and TRBJ2-3; D is uncertain. This CDR3 comprises 12 residues. The germline V gene encodes CDR1 SGDLS and CDR2 YYNGEE. V was pared by 0 bases and J by 12 bases, with 11 bases between. CDR3 DNA: TGTGCCAGCAGCGTAGATGGCAAGACTCAGTATTTT. Encoded protein: CASSVDGKTQYF.

This clonotype has only a few counts. This chain joins TRBV18 and TRBJ2-3; tentatively, D is TRBD1 or TRBD2 (5 bases each). CDR1 KGHSH and CDR2 LQKENI come from the germline V gene. The CDR3 runs 18 residues. V was cut by 5 bases and J by 0 bases, with 21 bases left in between. The CDR3 sequence: CASSSRGPGPTSTDTQYF. The CDR3 DNA sequence: TGTGCCAGCTCATCAAGGGGACCTGGGCCCACTAGCACAGATACGCAGTATTTT.

This clonotype came up many times. The V call is TRBV2, the J call TRBJ1-1, with 7 bases identical to TRBD1. The CDR3 totals 15 residues. Germline CDR1 SNHLY, CDR2 FYNNEI. V lost 4 bases, J lost 1 base, and 6 bases stayed unmatched. CDR3 sequence reads: CASSVTGAGNTEAFF. The CDR3 region has the DNA TGTGCCAGCAGTGTAACAGGGGCCGGGAACACTGAAGCTTTCTTT. The variable domain in full, completed from reference TRBV2 and TRBJ1-1, reads EPEVTQTPSHQVTQMGQEVILRCVPISNHLYFYWYRQILGQKVEFLVSFYNNEISEKSEIFDDQFSVERPDGSNFTLKIRSTKLEDSAMYFCASSVTGAGNTEAFFGQGTRLTVV.

This clonotype was detected ten times or more. This sequence joins TRBV14 and TRBJ2-7, with D maybe TRBD1 (6 bases). The CDR3 consists of 16 residues. CDR1 and CDR2 from the germline V gene are SGHDN and FVKESK. Trimming removed 2 bases from V and 4 bases from J, with 18 bases in between. The CDR3 spells CASSQNKVTGGYEQYF. CDR3 DNA sequence: TGTGCCAGCAGCCAAAACAAAGTGACAGGAGGATACGAGCAGTACTTC.

The rearrangement links TRBV9 to TRBJ1-6, with unresolved D. This CDR3 is 15 amino acids long. Between the trimmed V and J ends, which lost 3 bases and 7 bases, there was a span of 14 bases. From germline, CDR1 is SGDLS and CDR2 YYNGEE. The CDR3 protein is CASSADPIGNSPLHF. The CDR3 nucleotides read TGTGCCAGCAGCGCCGACCCTATAGGCAATTCACCCCTCCACTTT.

There are many counts of this clonotype. This chain joins TRBV7-9 and TRBJ2-1, with 13 bases identical to TRBD2. The CDR3 consists of 18 residues. The germline gives CDR1 SEHNR, CDR2 FQNEAQ (reference sequence). With 2 bases clipped from V and 8 bases from J, the junction kept 12 bases outside the gene matches. For the CDR3, the DNA is TGTGCCAGCAGCTTATCTCGGACTAGCGGGGGCCCTGGCGATGAGCAGTTCTTC. This sequence encodes CASSLSRTSGGPGDEQFF.

Ten or more counts support this clonotype. The V gene is TRBV30, the J gene TRBJ2-5, with D unresolved. Germline CDR1 GTSNPN, CDR2 SVGIG (reference sequence). Deletions cut 1 base from V and 5 bases from J, with 8 bases between. The CDR3 extends over 12 amino acids. The CDR3: CAWSEGQETQYF. CDR3 in DNA: TGTGCCTGGAGTGAAGGGCAGGAGACCCAGTACTTC. Using reference TRBV30 and TRBJ2-5 for the parts outside the CDR3, the full variable domain is SQTIHQWPATLVQPVGSPLSLECTVEGTSNPNLYWYRQAAGRGLQLLFYSVGIGQISSEVPQNLSASRPQDRQFILSSKKLLLSDSGFYLCAWSEGQETQYFGPGTRLLVL.

In its sample, this clonotype was seen many times. V and J are TRBV30 and TRBJ2-1; D unclear. Germline-derived CDR1 and CDR2 are GTSNPN and SVGIG (reference sequence). V lost 3 bases to trimming and J lost 0 bases, with 6 bases between them. The CDR3 length is 13 residues. The CDR3 protein is CAWSSISYNEQFF. CDR3 sequence (DNA): TGTGCCTGGAGCTCGATCTCCTACAATGAGCAGTTCTTC.

This clonotype came up many times. The chain links TRBV28 to TRBJ1-2, with 8 bases fitting TRBD1. CDR3 length: 13 amino acids. The trim removed 3 bases at V and 8 bases at J, leaving 5 bases unmatched. Germline V CDR1 and CDR2: MDHEN, SYDVKM. The CDR3 coding sequence is TGTGCCAGCAGTTTTTCAGGGGGCGTGGGCTACACCTTC. Translation: CASSFSGGVGYTF.

This clonotype was observed at least ten times. The chain employs TRBV30 and TRBJ2-2; no firm D call. The CDR3 spans 11 residues. V was pared by 3 bases and J by 8 bases, with 7 bases between. CDR1 GTSNPN and CDR2 SVGIG come from the germline V gene (reference sequence). CDR3: CAWSDAGELFF. In nucleotides, the CDR3 is TGTGCCTGGAGCGACGCGGGGGAGCTGTTTTTT.

In this sample, this clonotype turned up many times. The rearrangement joins TRBV6-1 to TRBJ1-3; D is uncertain. The CDR3 runs to 15 residues. Trimming took 3 bases from V and 6 from J, leaving 15 bases between them. The germline gives CDR1 MNHNS, CDR2 SASEGT. DNA for the CDR3: TGTGCCAGCAGTGACCGCCTTTGGGGTTCAAACACCATATATTTT. It codes for CASSDRLWGSNTIYF.

The gene calls are TRBV6-1 and TRBJ1-1; D not resolved. Germline CDR1 and CDR2: MNHNS and SASEGT. V lost 6 bases, J lost 1 base, and 9 bases lay in between. The CDR3 sequence is 13 residues long. The CDR3 loop reads CASRRAQNTEAFF. CDR3 in DNA: TGTGCCAGCAGGCGCGCCCAGAACACTGAAGCTTTCTTT.

This clonotype appeared many times. The chain is built from TRBV5-1 and TRBJ2-2; D uncertain. With 2 bases removed from V and 6 bases from J, the gap between germline ends came to 5 bases. The CDR3 extends over 12 amino acids. CDR1 and CDR2 (germline): SGHRS, YFSETQ. The CDR3 region has the DNA TGCGCCAGCAGCTTAGACTCCGGGGAGCTGTTTTTT. Translation: CASSLDSGELFF.

This clonotype was seen repeatedly, ten times or more. J is TRBJ2-7 and V is TRBV10-3; D is unclear. Trimming stripped 1 base from V and 7 bases from J, with 11 bases between. There are 13 residues in the CDR3. CDR1 is ENHRY, CDR2 SYGVKD, per germline. CDR3 nucleotides: TGTGCCATCAGTGAGTTTCGGCTCGAGGAGCAGTACTTC. Its translation: CAISEFRLEEQYF.